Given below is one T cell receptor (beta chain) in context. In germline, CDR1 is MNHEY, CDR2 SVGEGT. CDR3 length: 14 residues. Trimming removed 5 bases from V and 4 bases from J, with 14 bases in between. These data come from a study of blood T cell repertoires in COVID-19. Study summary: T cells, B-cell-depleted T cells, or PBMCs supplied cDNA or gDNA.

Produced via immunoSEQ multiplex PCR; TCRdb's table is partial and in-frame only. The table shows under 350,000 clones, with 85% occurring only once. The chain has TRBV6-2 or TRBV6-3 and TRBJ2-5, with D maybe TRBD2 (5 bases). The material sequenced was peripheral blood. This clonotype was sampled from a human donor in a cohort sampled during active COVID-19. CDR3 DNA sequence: TGTGCCAGCAGTAGGGATGGGAGCCCAGAGACCCAGTACTTC. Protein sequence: CASSRDGSPETQYF.